This T cell receptor (beta chain) was retrieved from a study of T cells after yellow fever vaccination. The wider study: Preparation of the low-cell-number fractions used SMART-Seq v4 Ultra Low Input. Study-wide results and caveats: Boosting was followed by the reappearance of most primary-vaccination clones (less than 98% CD4, about 89% CD8). The presence of abundant clonotypes contaminating from the bulk population was possible in FACS-sorted repertoires.

Comment on this clonotype: Its antigen is not known.

V lost 6 bases to trimming and J lost 5 bases, with 17 bases between them. The CDR3 contains 15 residues. Germline V gives CDR1 DFQATT, CDR2 SNEGSKA (reference sequence). Universal primer sites and UMIs were introduced during 5'RACE template-switching synthesis of TCR cDNA. TCRdb called the 5' RACE reads again in MiXCR, with one record for every CDR3 protein. The data hold some 600,000 distinct CDR3 sequences, with roughly an eighth observed a single time. The chain recombines TRBV20-1 with TRBJ1-6; tentatively, D is TRBD1 (5 bases). This sequence was found in a man aged 25 to 40 who received the YFV17D yellow fever vaccine. Sequenced here: PBMCs, sampled on the day of the yellow fever booster vaccination. CDR3 protein: CSAQGGGPDNSPLHF. DNA of the CDR3: TGCAGTGCCCAGGGTGGGGGTCCTGATAATTCACCCCTCCACTTT.